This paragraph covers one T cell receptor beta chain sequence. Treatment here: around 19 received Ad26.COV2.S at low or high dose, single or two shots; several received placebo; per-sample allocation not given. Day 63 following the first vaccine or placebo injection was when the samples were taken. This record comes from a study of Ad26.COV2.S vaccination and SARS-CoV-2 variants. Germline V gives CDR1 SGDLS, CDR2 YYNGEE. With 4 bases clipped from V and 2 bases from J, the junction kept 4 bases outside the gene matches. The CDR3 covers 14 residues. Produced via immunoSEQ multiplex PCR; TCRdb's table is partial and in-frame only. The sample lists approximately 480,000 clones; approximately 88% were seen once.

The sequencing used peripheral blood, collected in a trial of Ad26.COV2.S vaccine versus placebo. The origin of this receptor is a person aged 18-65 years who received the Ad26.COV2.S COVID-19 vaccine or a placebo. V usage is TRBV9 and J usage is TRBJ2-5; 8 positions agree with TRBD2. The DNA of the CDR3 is TGTGCCAGCAGCTCCCAGCGGGAGCAAGAGACCCAGTACTTC. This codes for CASSSQREQETQYF.